The 7 T cell receptor beta chains below all came from one sample that was sequenced in a study of blood T cell repertoires in COVID-19 (dated by TCRdb to about 2020). Libraries were constructed by the immunoSEQ multiplex PCR assay. What TCRdb holds here is the immuneACCESS table cut down to in-frame rearrangements. Part of the clones is not present; checked against another copy, under half of the missing clones reflect an unresolved V gene, and the others are unexplained. Counted in this sample were 75,000 to 95,000 clones; 75% to 90% of them appeared once. The ten largest make up approximately 1% of the sample. Sequences were obtained from peripheral blood. The receptors stem from a human donor in a cohort sampled during active COVID-19.

The chain is built from TRBV5-1 and TRBJ2-5; 10 bases align to TRBD1. After removal of 3 bases from V and 5 bases from J, the junction contained 10 bases not matched to a gene. The CDR3 covers 16 residues. Germline-derived CDR1 and CDR2 are SGHRS and YFSETQ. The CDR3 here is CASSSSRDRGMETQYF. In nucleotides, the CDR3 is TGCGCCAGCAGCTCCTCCCGGGACAGGGGTATGGAGACCCAGTACTTC.

CDR3 sequence: CASSQIAGYYNEQFF. CDR3 nucleotide sequence: TGTGCCAGCAGCCAAATAGCGGGGTACTACAATGAGCAGTTCTTC. This chain uses TRBV3-1 (or the pseudogene TRBV3-2) with TRBJ2-1; 8 bases are a match to TRBD2. CDR1 is LGHDT, CDR2 YNNKEL, per germline (reference sequence). The V segment lost 2 bases and the J segment 3 bases; nucleotides outside the gene matches: 3. The CDR3 runs 15 residues.

This rearrangement joins TRBV9 to TRBJ1-1, with 10 nucleotides matching TRBD1. CDR1 and CDR2 from the germline V gene are SGDLS and YYNGEE. J was trimmed by 6 bases and V by 3 bases; bases with no gene match: 5. The CDR3 is 14 amino acids. DNA of the CDR3: TGTGCCAGCAGCGCCCGACAGGGGGCGGCTGAAGCTTTCTTT. Translated: CASSARQGAAEAFF.

V gene TRBV7-2 combines with J gene TRBJ1-2; D is possibly TRBD1 (6 bases). The V and J ends lost 7 bases and 8 bases respectively, with 20 bases between them. This CDR3 comprises 14 residues. Germline lookup yields CDR1 SGHTA and CDR2 FQGNSA. The CDR3 region has the DNA TGTGCCAGCACCGTAGGACAGTGGATAGGGGGCTACACCTTC. It is translated as CASTVGQWIGGYTF.

This chain uses TRBV29-1 with TRBJ1-1; a weak D match, TRBD1 (5 bases). Germline lookup yields CDR1 SQVTM and CDR2 ANQGSEA. V was trimmed by 3 bases and J by 0 bases, leaving 17 bases between them. This CDR3 region has 16 residues. The CDR3 region is CSVDDTGRVMNTEAFF. CDR3 sequence (DNA): TGCAGCGTTGACGATACTGGCAGGGTGATGAACACTGAAGCTTTCTTT. Complete variable domain (other parts from reference TRBV29-1 and TRBJ1-1): SAVISQKPSRDICQRGTSLTIQCQVDSQVTMMFWYRQQPGQSLTLIATANQGSEATYESGFVIDKFPISRPNLTFSTLTVSNMSPEDSSIYLCSVDDTGRVMNTEAFFGQGTRLTVV.

V gene TRBV28 combines with J gene TRBJ2-2; 9 nucleotides line up with TRBD1. Trimming at V came to 6 bases and at J to 3 bases, leaving 8 bases not matched to a gene. Germline assignment: CDR1 MDHEN and CDR2 SYDVKM. The CDR3 length is 16 residues. The DNA of the CDR3 is TGTGCCAGCAGCCTCTCGGACAGGGGAGACACCGGGGAGCTGTTTTTT. Its protein is CASSLSDRGDTGELFF.

The chain uses TRBV5-1 and TRBJ2-1; D uncertain. The CDR3 spans 15 residues. Looked up from germline, CDR1 is SGHRS and CDR2 is YFSETQ. Trimming took 1 base from V and 4 from J, leaving 12 bases between them. The CDR3 is CASSLRAGSYNEQFF. CDR3 bases: TGCGCCAGCAGCTTGAGAGCAGGTTCTTACAATGAGCAGTTCTTC. The complete variable domain, with remaining parts taken from reference TRBV5-1 and TRBJ2-1, reads KAGVTQTPRYLIKTRGQQVTLSCSPISGHRSVSWYQQTPGQGLQFLFEYFSETQRNKGNFPGRFSGRQFSNSRSEMNVSTLELGDSALYLCASSLRAGSYNEQFFGPGTRLTVL.